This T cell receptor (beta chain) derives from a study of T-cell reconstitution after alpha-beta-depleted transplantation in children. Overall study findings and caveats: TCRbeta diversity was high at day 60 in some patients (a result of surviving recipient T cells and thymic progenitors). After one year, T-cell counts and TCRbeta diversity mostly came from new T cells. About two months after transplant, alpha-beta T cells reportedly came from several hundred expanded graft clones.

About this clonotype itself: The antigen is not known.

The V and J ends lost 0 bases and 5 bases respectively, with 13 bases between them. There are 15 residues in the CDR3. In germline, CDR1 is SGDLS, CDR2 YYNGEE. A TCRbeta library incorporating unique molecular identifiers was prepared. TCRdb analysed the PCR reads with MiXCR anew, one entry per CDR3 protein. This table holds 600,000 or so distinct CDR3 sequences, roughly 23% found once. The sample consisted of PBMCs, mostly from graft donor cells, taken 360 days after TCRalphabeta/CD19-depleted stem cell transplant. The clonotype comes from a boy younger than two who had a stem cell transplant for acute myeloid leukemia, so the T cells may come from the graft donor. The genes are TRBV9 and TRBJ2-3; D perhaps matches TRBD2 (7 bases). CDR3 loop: CASSVVGGAVDTQYF. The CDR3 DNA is TGTGCCAGCAGCGTAGTTGGGGGGGCCGTAGATACGCAGTATTTT.